This T cell receptor beta chain was recorded in a study of cytomegalovirus exposure and HLA in healthy donors. Germline loops: CDR1 SEHNR, CDR2 FQNEAQ (reference sequence). The CDR3 covers 15 residues. Trimming left V 5 bases short and J 0 bases short, with 11 bases between. A multiplex PCR was run with 60 Vbeta primers and 13 Jbeta primers. Libraries were prepared by immunoSEQ multiplex PCR; TCRdb keeps only in-frame clonotypes and omits some of them. The table has some 120,000 clones, under 85% seen once; the top ten hold approximately 6%. This clonotype originated in a woman aged 50 to 60 in good health and CMV-seropositive. The V call is TRBV7-9, the J call TRBJ2-4, with D perhaps TRBD2 (5 bases). Sequenced sample: PBMCs. CDR3 coding DNA: TGTGCCAGCAGCCCGAAGGACTTAGCCAAAAACATTCAGTACTTC. Residues: CASSPKDLAKNIQYF. Drawing the rest from reference TRBV7-9 and TRBJ2-4, the complete variable domain is DTGVSQNPRHKITKRGQNVTFRCDPISEHNRLYWYRQTLGQGPEFLTYFQNEAQLEKSRLLSDRFSAERPKGSFSTLEIQRTEQGDSAMYLCASSPKDLAKNIQYFGAGTRLSVL.